This entry is about one TCR beta chain. The data stem from a study of T cells expressing NK-cell markers. In germline, CDR1 is SGHRS, CDR2 YFSETQ. The CDR3 has 12 residues. TCRdb re-called the 5' RACE reads and shows each CDR3 protein once, DNA omitted. The sample is made up of 550,000 to 600,000 distinct CDR3 sequences, and the top ten hold roughly 3.6% of it. V is TRBV5-1 and J is TRBJ1-2; the D call of TRBD1 rests on TCRdb alone, since no DNA is present to check it. The TCR was taken from a young man in good health. Sample: blood T cells: a sorted CD56 or NKG2C T cell subset, CD4+ or CD8+ T cells, or bulk PBMC T cells (not recorded which). Here the CDR3 reads CASSPGSHGYTF.